One sample yielded the 20 T cell receptor beta chains listed below, sequenced in a study of T cell responses to AZD1222 COVID-19 vaccine (dated by TCRdb to the early 2020s). Library generation was performed with the immunoSEQ multiplex PCR assay. The table comes from immuneACCESS by way of TCRdb, which keeps in-frame sequences with V and J called. Part of the clones is missing from these tables; in studies checked, under half for an unresolved V gene and the rest for unknown reasons. The sample yields roughly 110,000 clones; 85% to 90% were counted once. 5% to 5.5% of the sample is taken by the ten largest. This specimen's time point label, per the study, means: baseline before first vaccination. Sequencing was performed on peripheral blood, taken on day 0 of AZD1222 vaccination. These receptors were collected from an adult in good health.

The gene calls are TRBV5-1 and TRBJ1-1; no clear D. The CDR3 has 15 amino acids. V was shortened by 4 bases and J by 1 base, with 14 bases between the two germline ends. The germline CDR1 and CDR2 sequences are SGHRS and YFSETQ. CDR3 in DNA: TGCGCCAGCAGCCCGACCGGTAGGGCGAACACTGAAGCTTTCTTT. Translation: CASSPTGRANTEAFF.

The CDR3 sequence is CASSLASAGGQETQYF. As DNA, the CDR3 is TGTGCCAGCAGTCTCGCTTCGGCGGGAGGACAAGAGACCCAGTACTTC. V is TRBV28 and J is TRBJ2-5; 8 bases map to TRBD2. The CDR3 loop spans 16 amino acids. Germline CDR1 reads MDHEN; CDR2 reads SYDVKM. V lost 5 bases, J lost 2 bases, and 10 bases stayed unmatched.

V usage is TRBV2 and J usage is TRBJ2-1; 7 nucleotides align to TRBD2. The ends lost 2 bases at V and 8 bases at J; junction bases unmatched: 12. The CDR3 spans 16 residues. CDR1 is SNHLY and CDR2 is FYNNEI in the germline V gene. CDR3 amino acids: CASSEKGRAGSDEQFF. The CDR3 DNA reads as TGTGCCAGCAGTGAAAAGGGGAGGGCCGGTTCGGATGAGCAGTTCTTC.

This clone appeared once. The V gene is TRBV27, the J gene TRBJ1-2, with unresolved D. Germline V lookup: CDR1 MNHEY, CDR2 SMNVEV (reference sequence). Trimming removed 6 bases from V and 7 bases from J, with 18 bases in between. The CDR3 contains 14 residues. CDR3 in DNA: TGTGCCAGCAGCCCTAGGGCAGCCTCGGGTGGCTACACCTTC. It codes for CASSPRAASGGYTF.

This chain uses TRBV14 with TRBJ1-2; no reliable D call. V gave up 1 base and J gave up 5 bases, with 14 bases separating them. Germline loops: CDR1 SGHDN, CDR2 FVKESK. This CDR3 contains 15 residues. For the CDR3, the DNA is TGTGCCAGCAGCCAAGTGGGCGGACGGAGGTATGGCTACACCTTC. Its protein product is CASSQVGGRRYGYTF.

This chain joins TRBV6-2 or TRBV6-3 and TRBJ2-1; 16 positions match TRBD2. Germline CDR1 MNHEY, CDR2 SVGEGT. This CDR3 has 17 amino acids. After removal of 5 bases from V and 3 bases from J, the junction contained 4 bases not matched to a gene. This CDR3 reads CASSLGLAGGNYNEQFF. In DNA, the CDR3 is TGTGCCAGCAGTCTGGGACTAGCGGGAGGGAACTACAATGAGCAGTTCTTC.

The V gene is TRBV11-3, the J gene TRBJ2-1, with 8 positions matching TRBD2. Unmatched junction bases numbered 8, after V lost 5 bases and J lost 5 bases. This CDR3 is built from 15 residues. In germline, CDR1 is SGHNT, CDR2 YENEEA. The CDR3 DNA sequence: TGTGCCAGCAGCGCCGGAAGTAGCGGGAACAATGAGCAGTTCTTC. Translation: CASSAGSSGNNEQFF.

This chain links TRBV4-2 with TRBJ2-2; D is perhaps TRBD1 (6 bases). From germline, CDR1 is LGHNA and CDR2 YNFKEQ. Trimming cost V 0 bases and J 4 bases, with 9 bases left between them. The CDR3 is 15 amino acids. CDR3 nucleotides: TGTGCCAGCAGCCAAGATTGGGGGCCCACCGGGGAGCTGTTTTTT. Protein sequence: CASSQDWGPTGELFF.

V and J are TRBV29-1 and TRBJ2-5; TRBD2 matches at 10 bases. The CDR3 loop spans 12 amino acids. The V segment lost 7 bases and the J segment 5 bases; nucleotides outside the gene matches: 4. Germline V gives CDR1 SQVTM, CDR2 ANQGSEA. The CDR3 bases are TGCAGCGCTAGCGGGAGTGAGGAGACCCAGTACTTC. This sequence encodes CSASGSEETQYF.

This sequence joins TRBV28 and TRBJ2-1, with 10 bases identical to TRBD2. The V gene end was trimmed by 7 bases and the J gene end by 7 bases; junction bases not matched to a gene: 10. The CDR3 totals 15 residues. Germline CDR1 and CDR2: MDHEN and SYDVKM. This chain's CDR3 is CASTPLAGKGNEQFF. CDR3 bases: TGTGCCAGCACCCCACTAGCGGGAAAGGGTAATGAGCAGTTCTTC.

V is TRBV28 and J is TRBJ1-2; a possible D gene is TRBD1 (5 bases). The CDR3 has 20 amino acids. Germline CDR1 and CDR2: MDHEN and SYDVKM. The V end was cut by 5 bases, the J end by 4 bases, with 32 bases between. The DNA for the CDR3 is TGTGCCAGCAGTACCCCCTTCGCGCCAGGGACGACGCCCAAAATCTATGGCTACACCTTC. Protein product: CASSTPFAPGTTPKIYGYTF.

V usage is TRBV3-1 (or the pseudogene TRBV3-2) and J usage is TRBJ2-7; no clear D gene. Germline V gene sequence: CDR1 LGHDT, CDR2 YNNKEL (reference sequence). CDR3 length: 12 amino acids. V dropped 8 bases and J dropped 3 bases, with 11 bases sitting between them. As DNA, the CDR3 is TGTGCCAGCGGACGTGGGGTCTACGAGCAGTACTTC. Translating gives CASGRGVYEQYF.

The V and J genes are TRBV2 and TRBJ1-6; 8 bases are a match to TRBD1. The CDR3 is 14 amino acids. The germline V gene encodes CDR1 SNHLY and CDR2 FYNNEI. V dropped 6 bases and J dropped 9; count of bases not matched to a gene: 7. CDR3 in amino acids: CASRYTGGTSPLHF. In nucleotides, the CDR3 is TGTGCCAGCAGGTATACAGGGGGAACTTCACCCCTCCACTTT.

The chain links TRBV5-6 to TRBJ1-3; tentative D call: TRBD1 (6 bases). CDR1 SGHDT and CDR2 YYEEEE come from the germline V gene. V lost 2 bases, J lost 5 bases, and 11 bases lay in between. This CDR3 has 14 residues. Here the CDR3 reads CASSFRGLRNTIYF. CDR3 bases: TGTGCCAGCAGCTTTAGGGGGTTGAGAAACACCATATATTTT.

The CDR3 bases are TGTGCCAGCAGCTTACGAAGGACAGGCAGCTCTGGAAACACCATATATTTT. Its translation: CASSLRRTGSSGNTIYF. The V gene is TRBV11-2, the J gene TRBJ1-3; 7 bases match TRBD1. The CDR3 totals 17 residues. Germline V CDR1 and CDR2: SGHAT, FQNNGV. J lost 0 bases, V lost 2 bases, and 7 bases had no gene match.

This sequence joins TRBV27 and TRBJ1-1; 7 nucleotides agree with TRBD1. This CDR3 has 14 residues. V trimming: 7 bases; J trimming: 1 base; junction bases outside the gene matches: 6. Per germline, CDR1 MNHEY and CDR2 SMNVEV (reference sequence). The DNA of the CDR3 is TGTGCCAGCAACCGACAGGGTCCGAACACTGAAGCTTTCTTT. This gives the protein CASNRQGPNTEAFF.

The chain joins TRBV28 to TRBJ2-7; 9 bases align to TRBD1. J gave up 0 bases and V 5 bases, and 8 bases lay outside the gene matches. Germline V gene lookup returns CDR1 MDHEN and CDR2 SYDVKM. The CDR3 is 16 amino acids. The CDR3 loop is CASSPAGTGSSYEQYF. CDR3 nucleotides: TGTGCCAGCAGTCCAGCAGGGACAGGGAGCTCCTACGAGCAGTACTTC.

The CDR3 DNA sequence: TGTGCCAGCAGCTTAGAGGGACAGAGCGAGCAGTACTTC. Translating it yields CASSLEGQSEQYF. V and J are TRBV7-2 and TRBJ2-7, with TRBD1 matching over 7 bases. Germline V gene sequence: CDR1 SGHTA, CDR2 FQGNSA. V trimming: 1 base; J trimming: 6 bases; junction bases outside the gene matches: 3. This CDR3 is built from 13 residues.

CDR3 amino acids: CASAHGDSSYEQYF. In DNA, the CDR3 is TGTGCTAGTGCCCACGGGGACAGCTCCTACGAGCAGTACTTC. This sequence joins TRBV12-5 and TRBJ2-7; 7 nucleotides agree with TRBD1. The CDR3 is 14 residues long. J gave up 0 bases and V 7 bases, and 6 bases lay outside the gene matches. The germline CDR1 and CDR2 sequences are LGHNT and FRNRAP.

The gene calls are TRBV4-1 and TRBJ2-7; D perhaps matches TRBD2 (6 bases). CDR1 and CDR2 from the germline V gene are MGHRA and YSYEKL. V lost 2 bases and J lost 2, with 13 bases in between. The CDR3 sequence is 15 residues long. The CDR3 sequence is CASSQPRTKPYEQYF. In nucleotides, the CDR3 is TGCGCCAGCAGCCAACCACGGACTAAACCCTACGAGCAGTACTTC.